The sample holds a few counts of the clone carrying this TCR beta chain. This CDR3 is built from 13 residues. Trimming cost V 1 base and J 4 bases, with 6 bases left between them. TCRdb re-called the reads with MiXCR, one entry per CDR3 protein. The sample has 80,000 to 100,000 distinct CDR3 sequences, around a third seen once. The data belong to a study of type 1 regulatory T cells. Study overall: An in vitro protocol generated T-allo10, a Tr1-enriched, alloantigen-specific CD4 T cell product.

Sequences were obtained from CD4+ T cells, either the whole sample or a sorted fraction (not recorded which). V and J are TRBV12-3 or TRBV12-4 and TRBJ2-3; D is unclear. This clonotype was sampled from a human donor in good health. Here the CDR3 DNA reads TGTGCCAGCAGTTTAGGGAGACCAGATACGCAGTATTTT. Translation gives CASSLGRPDTQYF.